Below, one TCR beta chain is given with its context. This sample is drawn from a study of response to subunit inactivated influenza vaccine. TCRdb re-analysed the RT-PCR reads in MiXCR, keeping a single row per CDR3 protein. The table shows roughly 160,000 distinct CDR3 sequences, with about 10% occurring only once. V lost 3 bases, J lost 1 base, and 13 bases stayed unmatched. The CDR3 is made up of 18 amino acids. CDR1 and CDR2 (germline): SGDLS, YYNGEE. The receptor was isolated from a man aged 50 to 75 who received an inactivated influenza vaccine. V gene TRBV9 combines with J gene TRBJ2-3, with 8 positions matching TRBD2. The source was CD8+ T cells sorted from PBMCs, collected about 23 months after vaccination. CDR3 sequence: CASSAEAGGTSRTDTQYF. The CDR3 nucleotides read TGTGCCAGCAGCGCGGAGGCGGGAGGTACGTCGCGCACAGATACGCAGTATTTT.